These T cell receptor beta chains were read from a single sample in a study of blood T cell repertoires in COVID-19. The table came from immunoSEQ multiplex PCR; TCRdb's copy has only in-frame clones and leaves some out. The table has roughly 250,000 clones, about 90% seen once. The specimen sequenced was peripheral blood. The receptors were sampled from a person under 35 with COVID-19, enrolled during active disease. CDR3s include the opening cysteine and the closing phenylalanine or tryptophan. The order of the fields is CDR3 length, J gene, D gene, clone size, V gene, CDR3 DNA, CDR3 protein. The D gene is left open where the match is weak. A clone size is listed for some rows: how often the clone was seen (once, few, many), or a class if it is expanded.

17 TRBJ2-5 - - TRBV28 TGTGCCAGCAGTTACAGGTTTTCGTTAGCGGAACAAGAGACCCAGTACTTC CASSYRFSLAEQETQYF
12 TRBJ1-2 - - TRBV29-1 TGCAGCGTTGGAGTAGGGGACTATGGCTACACCTTC CSVGVGDYGYTF
14 TRBJ2-7 TRBD1 - TRBV7-9 TGTGCCAGCAGCCCTCCGGGACAGAACTACGAGCAGTACTTC CASSPPGQNYEQYF
17 TRBJ2-1 TRBD2 - TRBV9 TGTGCCAGCAGCGCAAGCCGAGGAGCTAGCGGGATATATGAGCAGTTCTTC CASSASRGASGIYEQFF
15 TRBJ2-3 - - TRBV5-1 TGCGCCAGCAGCTTGGAAGCCAGGGTCACAGATACGCAGTATTTT CASSLEARVTDTQYF
18 TRBJ2-1 TRBD2 - TRBV7-2 TGTGCCAGCAGGCCGCTAGCGGGAGTTATTACCCCGAACAATGAGCAGTTCTTC CASRPLAGVITPNNEQFF
14 TRBJ1-3 - - TRBV3-1/TRBV3-2 TGTGCCAGCAGCCAAGGACAGTTGGGAAACACCATATATTTT CASSQGQLGNTIYF
13 TRBJ2-3 - - TRBV4-3 TGCGCCAGCAGCCAGGCTAGCACAGATACGCAGTATTTT CASSQASTDTQYF
15 TRBJ2-7 TRBD2 - TRBV4-1 TGCGCCAGCAGCCTATCCGCGGGGGGCTCCTACGAGCAGTACTTC CASSLSAGGSYEQYF
14 TRBJ2-7 - - TRBV5-1 TGCGCCAGCAGCTTGGACGACTCGGAAAGCGGGCAGTACTTC CASSLDDSESGQYF
15 TRBJ2-3 - - TRBV3-1/TRBV3-2 TGTGCCAGCAGCCGCATTAGTGCCGGCACAGATACGCAGTATTTT CASSRISAGTDTQYF
13 TRBJ1-1 - - TRBV29-1 TGCAGCGCATTAACAGGGAAGGGCACTGAAGCTTTCTTT CSALTGKGTEAFF
15 TRBJ2-7 - once TRBV11-2 TGTGCCAGCAGCTTTTCTGGGAACGTCGGAGGGGAGCAGTACTTC CASSFSGNVGGEQYF
17 TRBJ1-2 - few TRBV19 TGTGCCAGTAGTCCGTCCCTATTAAGGGCGCGGGACTATGGCTACACCTTC CASSPSLLRARDYGYTF
17 TRBJ2-3 - - TRBV7-9 TGTGCCAGCAGCTTAGTCCCCCCTGGCAGGGACACAGATACGCAGTATTTT CASSLVPPGRDTDTQYF
12 TRBJ2-3 - once TRBV7-9 TGTGCCAGCAGCGGCTTCACAGATACGCAGTATTTT CASSGFTDTQYF
12 TRBJ1-5 - once TRBV5-6 TGTGCCAGCAGCTCACACAGTCAGCCCCAGCATTTT CASSSHSQPQHF
15 TRBJ1-1 TRBD1 - TRBV4-1 TGCGCCAGCAGCCAGGTGGGACAGATGAACACTGAAGCTTTCTTT CASSQVGQMNTEAFF
17 TRBJ1-5 - - TRBV28 TGTGCCAGCAGCCCCGGGGAAAACGGGTTAAGCAATCAGCCCCAGCATTTT CASSPGENGLSNQPQHF
17 TRBJ1-1 - once TRBV7-9 TGTGCCAGCAGCTTAGGAGGAGGGGTATTCGGGAACACTGAAGCTTTCTTT CASSLGGGVFGNTEAFF
13 TRBJ1-2 - - TRBV9 TGTGCCAGCAGCGCATCGCGGGGAAGTGGCTACACCTTC CASSASRGSGYTF
15 TRBJ1-2 TRBD1 once TRBV6-5 TGTGCCAGCAGTTACTCGGACAGGGGGCTGAATGGCTACACCTTC CASSYSDRGLNGYTF
14 TRBJ1-1 - - TRBV7-2 TGTGCCAGCAGCTTCCAGGGGCCGGTCACTGAAGCTTTCTTT CASSFQGPVTEAFF
14 TRBJ2-5 - - TRBV25-1 TGTGCCAGCGGCCTAGGACAGTACCAAGAGACCCAGTACTTC CASGLGQYQETQYF
13 TRBJ1-1 - - TRBV29-1 TGCAGTGTCGGTAAGAGGTTGGACACTGAAGCTTTCTTT CSVGKRLDTEAFF
14 TRBJ2-1 - - TRBV2 TGTGCCAGCAGTGAGTTACGGTCCTACAATGAGCAGTTCTTC CASSELRSYNEQFF
16 TRBJ2-7 - - TRBV6-2/TRBV6-3 TGTGCCAGCAGTTACTTTAGTTTGCGCGGGAACTACGAGCAGTACTTC CASSYFSLRGNYEQYF
16 TRBJ2-3 - - TRBV13 TGTGCCAGCAGCTTAGGATTAGCCGGGAACACAGATACGCAGTATTTT CASSLGLAGNTDTQYF
15 TRBJ2-1 TRBD2 - TRBV19 TGTGCCAGTAGGCTCACTAGCGGGAGTATCAATGAGCAGTTCTTC CASRLTSGSINEQFF
13 TRBJ1-5 - - TRBV19 TGTGCCAGTAGTATGATTACGGGGCAGCCCCAGCATTTT CASSMITGQPQHF
15 TRBJ2-7 TRBD1 - TRBV7-9 TGTGCCAGCAGCGTACAGGGGGTGCGGCTCCACGAGCAGTACTTC CASSVQGVRLHEQYF
16 TRBJ2-1 TRBD2 - TRBV5-5 TGTGCCAGCAGACCCCGACTAGCGGTCTCCTACAATGAGCAGTTCTTC CASRPRLAVSYNEQFF
16 TRBJ2-3 - - TRBV3-1/TRBV3-2 TGTGCCAGCAGCTCAGGGATAGGGCAGAGCACAGATACGCAGTATTTT CASSSGIGQSTDTQYF
16 TRBJ2-3 TRBD2 - TRBV9 TGTGCCAGCAGCCCCGGGCTAGCGGGCCGCACAGATACGCAGTATTTT CASSPGLAGRTDTQYF
14 TRBJ2-7 TRBD2 once TRBV2 TGTGCCAGCAGTGCGGGACTAGCTGGTTACGAGCAGTACTTC CASSAGLAGYEQYF
15 TRBJ1-1 - once TRBV12-5 TGTGCTAGTGGGTTACAAAGACAGACCTTCACTGAAGCTTTCTTT CASGLQRQTFTEAFF
12 TRBJ1-1 TRBD1 - TRBV27 TGTGCCAGCAGAACAGGGGGCAGAAGGGCTTTCTTT CASRTGGRRAFF
15 TRBJ2-3 TRBD1 - TRBV2 TGTGCCAGCAGGCTCCCCCAGGGGGTACAAGATACGCAGTATTTT CASRLPQGVQDTQYF
15 TRBJ2-6 - - TRBV19 TGTGCCAGTAGTCCTACAGGGACTGGGGCCAACGTCCTGACTTTC CASSPTGTGANVLTF
15 TRBJ1-1 TRBD1 - TRBV28 TGTGCCAGCAACCTAGGACAGGGCGGGCCCACTGAAGCTTTCTTT CASNLGQGGPTEAFF
17 TRBJ2-3 - - TRBV5-8 TGTGCCAGCAGCTTAACTCTAGCGAGCTTTGGAACAGATACGCAGTATTTT CASSLTLASFGTDTQYF
13 TRBJ2-2 - - TRBV6-4 TGTGCCAGCAGTGCGCAGGGATCCGGGGAGCTGTTTTTT CASSAQGSGELFF
15 TRBJ2-7 TRBD2 - TRBV4-1 TGCGCCAGCAGACTGGGGGGACTAGGCTCTCACGAGCAGTACTTC CASRLGGLGSHEQYF
14 TRBJ1-1 - - TRBV5-6 TGTGCCAGCAGCTTCCCCTCGTCTGACACTGAAGCTTTCTTT CASSFPSSDTEAFF
12 TRBJ2-1 - - TRBV4-1 TGCGCCAGCAGCTCTACTAACAATGAGCAGTTCTTC CASSSTNNEQFF
18 TRBJ2-2 - - TRBV4-3 TGCGCCAGCAGCCAAGTCCTGGAGACAGGAGCGAACACCGGGGAGCTGTTTTTT CASSQVLETGANTGELFF
13 TRBJ1-2 - - TRBV11-2 TGTGCCAGCAGTCGGACAGCAAACTATGGCTACACCTTC CASSRTANYGYTF
17 TRBJ2-2 TRBD2 - TRBV27 TGTGCCAGCAGATCGGGACTAGCGGGGGGGAGCACCGGGGAGCTGTTTTTT CASRSGLAGGSTGELFF
13 TRBJ1-1 - - TRBV13 TGTGCCACTTCGACAGGTATGAACACTGAAGCTTTCTTT CATSTGMNTEAFF
13 TRBJ2-7 TRBD1 - TRBV15 TGTGCCACCTCACAGGGGGCCCTCCTCGAGCAGTACTTC CATSQGALLEQYF